Many counts were recorded for the clone carrying this T cell receptor (beta chain). As yet, its antigen is unknown. This sample is drawn from a study of metastatic and nonmetastatic thyroid tumors. Study at large: Malignant and benign thyroid patients had repertoires compared in peripheral blood and tumor or nodule tissue.

Germline V CDR1 and CDR2: LNHNV, YYDKDF (reference sequence). This CDR3 region has 16 residues. V lost 0 bases to trimming and J lost 4 bases; unmatched junction nucleotides: 4. Until they underwent thyroid surgery, no patient had received any treatment. Study results and caveats: It was reported that TCR beta diversity was significantly higher in malignant thyroid tumors than benign nodules, in blood and tumor.

Under the authors' procedure: Differences in CDR3 between clinicopathological groups were drawn on to build a classifier intended to discriminate distant-metastatic papillary thyroid cancer patients. TCRdb called clones again from the PCR reads with MiXCR. The V and J calls, along with clone size, are taken from TCRdb and not from the paper's own processing. The sample carries around 30,000 clones, 15% recorded once. Source material: blood. This receptor was obtained from a male donor with papillary thyroid cancer or a benign thyroid nodule (not recorded which). Some clones in this sample may be carry-over from other donors' samples. The V gene is TRBV15, the J gene TRBJ2-3, with 10 bases matching TRBD2. CDR3 sequence: CATSRESGLASDTQYF. CDR3 nucleotide sequence: TGTGCCACCAGCAGAGAGTCGGGACTAGCGTCAGATACGCAGTATTTT.